These 13 T cell receptor beta chains share one sample of origin, sequenced in a study of blood T cell repertoires in COVID-19. Profiled with immunoSEQ multiplex PCR; TCRdb holds only in-frame clones, not every one. The data hold about 150,000 clones, with around three quarters observed a single time. The sequenced sample was peripheral blood. These receptors were obtained from a man aged 45-60 years with acute or convalescent COVID-19.

This clone occurred once. CDR3 amino acids: CASTPDRGGYGYTF. CDR3 nucleotides: TGTGCCAGCACCCCGGACAGGGGGGGATATGGCTACACCTTC. This chain joins TRBV2 and TRBJ1-2, with 10 bases matching TRBD1. Trimming at V came to 7 bases and at J to 5 bases, leaving 7 bases not matched to a gene. The germline V gene has CDR1 SNHLY and CDR2 FYNNEI. CDR3 length equals 14 residues.

This clone was observed once. The rearrangement uses TRBV3-1 (or the pseudogene TRBV3-2) and TRBJ2-2; D gene uncertain. V was clipped by 0 bases and J by 0 bases, with 20 bases between them. The V gene's germline CDR1 is LGHDT and CDR2 YNNKEL (reference sequence). This CDR3 has 20 residues. As DNA, the CDR3 is TGTGCCAGCAGCCAAGACGGTCCAGGCTTCTTGAAATCGAACACCGGGGAGCTGTTTTTT. It is translated as CASSQDGPGFLKSNTGELFF.

CDR3 amino acids: CASSPQWTATADSGNTIYF. The CDR3, as DNA: TGTGCCAGCAGCCCCCAATGGACAGCCACCGCCGACTCTGGAAACACCATATATTTT. The V and J genes are TRBV21-1 and TRBJ1-3; TRBD1, the table's D call, lacks a check against the DNA. TRBV21-1 is labeled a pseudogene. This CDR3 region has 19 residues.

V and J are TRBV3-1 (or the pseudogene TRBV3-2) and TRBJ1-2; TRBD1 matches 9 bases. The V gene end was trimmed by 1 base and the J gene end by 8 bases; junction bases not matched to a gene: 2. This CDR3 comprises 13 residues. Germline V gene sequence: CDR1 LGHDT, CDR2 YNNKEL (reference sequence). The CDR3: CASSQGTGVGYTF. CDR3 DNA sequence: TGTGCCAGCAGCCAAGGGACAGGGGTAGGCTACACCTTC.

The V gene is TRBV6-5, the J gene TRBJ2-7, with 7 bases fitting TRBD1. The germline V gene encodes CDR1 MNHEY and CDR2 SVGAGI. With 6 bases clipped from V and 4 bases from J, the junction kept 6 bases outside the gene matches. The CDR3 is made up of 13 amino acids. The CDR3 nucleotides read TGTGCCAGCAGCTGGACAGGCCCGTACGAGCAGTACTTC. This encodes CASSWTGPYEQYF.

The chain uses TRBV6-5 and TRBJ2-6, with D tentatively TRBD1 (5 bases). The CDR3 consists of 15 residues. Looked up from germline, CDR1 is MNHEY and CDR2 is SVGAGI. V was shortened by 6 bases and J by 0 bases, with 9 bases between the two germline ends. The CDR3 here is CASSQTDSGANVLTF. The CDR3 nucleotides read TGTGCCAGCAGCCAGACAGACTCTGGGGCCAACGTCCTGACTTTC.

The chain is built from TRBV11-2 and TRBJ1-1; D is uncertain. CDR3 size: 14 residues. Germline lookup yields CDR1 SGHAT and CDR2 FQNNGV. V lost 1 base and J lost 1, with 7 bases in between. CDR3: CASSLVRGNTEAFF. The CDR3 DNA is TGTGCCAGCAGCTTAGTCCGAGGGAACACTGAAGCTTTCTTT.

The chain uses TRBV5-1 and TRBJ2-5, with 7 bases identical to TRBD1. The V segment lost 2 bases and the J segment 5 bases; nucleotides outside the gene matches: 3. The CDR3 has 13 amino acids. CDR1 SGHRS and CDR2 YFSETQ come from the germline V gene. The CDR3 coding sequence is TGCGCCAGCAGCTTAACAGGGGTGGAGACCCAGTACTTC. Amino acid sequence: CASSLTGVETQYF.

This clone was seen just once. The chain is built from TRBV5-8 and TRBJ1-1, with TRBD1 identical over 12 bases. The CDR3 is 17 residues long. The V and J ends lost 4 bases and 4 bases, in that order; junction bases with no gene match: 11. Germline lookup yields CDR1 SGHTS and CDR2 YDEGEE. CDR3 region: CASSLRDRGRSGTEAFF. The CDR3 nucleotides are TGTGCCAGCAGCCTCCGGGACAGGGGGCGATCTGGCACTGAAGCTTTCTTT.

The chain carries TRBV3-1 (or the pseudogene TRBV3-2) and TRBJ2-6, with a possible D match to TRBD1 (5 bases). The V gene lost 0 bases and the J gene lost 2 bases, with 8 bases spanning the gap. The CDR3 extends over 16 amino acids. Germline V CDR1 and CDR2: LGHDT, YNNKEL (reference sequence). The CDR3 loop reads CASSQDLGAGANVLTF. In DNA form, the CDR3 reads TGTGCCAGCAGCCAAGATCTAGGGGCTGGGGCCAACGTCCTGACTTTC.

J is TRBJ2-2 and V is TRBV25-1; 8 bases fit TRBD2. Trimming removed 2 bases from V and 6 bases from J; junction bases left unmatched: 8. Germline CDR1 MGHDK, CDR2 SYGVNS. This CDR3 spans 16 amino acids. The CDR3 DNA is TGTGCCAGCAGTGAACCCGGGCGGGGGGCTGCCGGGGAGCTGTTTTTT. Its protein is CASSEPGRGAAGELFF. The full variable domain, with the rest looked up from reference TRBV25-1 and TRBJ2-2, is EADIYQTPRYLVIGTGKKITLECSQTMGHDKMYWYQQDPGMELHLIHYSYGVNSTEKGDLSSESTVSRIRTEHFPLTLESARPSHTSQYLCASSEPGRGAAGELFFGEGSRLTVL.

The genes are TRBV19 and TRBJ2-5; TRBD2 matches 7 bases. This CDR3 has 19 amino acids. Germline trimming cut 5 bases from V and 2 bases from J; bases unmatched to any gene: 20. CDR1 LNHDA and CDR2 SQIVND come from the germline V gene (reference sequence). This CDR3 reads CASSSLGGFASTSQETQYF. The CDR3 nucleotides read TGTGCCAGTAGTTCCTTGGGGGGGTTCGCTAGTACCTCTCAAGAGACCCAGTACTTC.

The V and J genes are TRBV27 and TRBJ1-6; the match to TRBD1 covers 12 bases. The CDR3 loop spans 15 amino acids. From germline, CDR1 is MNHEY and CDR2 SMNVEV (reference sequence). V trimming: 3 bases; J trimming: 9 bases; junction bases outside the gene matches: 3. The CDR3 nucleotides read TGTGCCAGCAGTTTGGGACAGGGGGCCGGTTCACCCCTCCACTTT. Its translation is CASSLGQGAGSPLHF.